Shown below are 5 T cell receptor beta chains from a single sample sequenced in a study of T cells in Graves' hyperthyroidism and ophthalmopathy. RNA transcripts gave rise to amplified TCR beta CDR3 regions. First-round RT-PCR targeting the TCR CDR3 was performed with the HTBI primer set. MiXCR, applied by TCRdb to the multiplex PCR reads, yields one record per CDR3 protein. This sample has 300,000 to 400,000 distinct CDR3 sequences, with 13% found just once. The material sequenced was blood. All receptors derive from a woman aged 18-29 years with Graves' hyperthyroidism.

This clonotype was picked up many times. The chain has TRBV9 and TRBJ1-4, with D possibly TRBD1 on 6 matching bases. This CDR3 is built from 14 residues. CDR1 SGDLS and CDR2 YYNGEE come from the germline V gene. Trimming cost V 3 bases and J 6 bases, with 12 bases left between them. CDR3 nucleotide sequence: TGTGCCAGCAGCGCCGAGGGGGGAGATGAAAAACTGTTTTTT. This translates into CASSAEGGDEKLFF.

This clonotype was counted ten times or more. This chain uses TRBV20-1 with TRBJ2-3; tentatively, D is TRBD2 (5 bases). V lost 2 bases and J 2 bases, leaving 17 bases between the germline ends. The CDR3 extends over 16 amino acids. Germline CDR1 reads DFQATT; CDR2 reads SNEGSKA (reference sequence). This CDR3 reads CSARPGGTQNTDTQYF. As DNA, the CDR3 is TGCAGTGCTAGACCAGGAGGAACTCAGAACACAGATACGCAGTATTTT.

This clonotype was found many times. CDR3 sequence (DNA): TGTGCCAGCAGTCTGGGACAGGGGAACTATAATTCACCCCTCCACTTT. Its translation: CASSLGQGNYNSPLHF. V usage is TRBV7-2 and J usage is TRBJ1-6; 10 bases align to TRBD1. The CDR3 consists of 16 residues. CDR1 and CDR2 from the germline V gene are SGHTA and FQGNSA. V trimming: 6 bases; J trimming: 3 bases; junction bases outside the gene matches: 5.

This clonotype was observed many times. This chain joins TRBV2 and TRBJ1-5; TRBD1 matches at 7 bases. CDR3 size: 13 residues. V gave up 6 bases and J gave up 9 bases; unmatched junction bases: 8. CDR1 and CDR2 (germline): SNHLY, FYNNEI. CDR3 bases: TGTGCCAGCAGGGGACAGTCGGGGCGGCCCCAGCATTTT. This translates into CASRGQSGRPQHF. The complete variable domain, with remaining parts taken from reference TRBV2 and TRBJ1-5, reads EPEVTQTPSHQVTQMGQEVILRCVPISNHLYFYWYRQILGQKVEFLVSFYNNEISEKSEIFDDQFSVERPDGSNFTLKIRSTKLEDSAMYFCASRGQSGRPQHFGDGTRLSIL.

Points on this clonotype: This is likely a read error, given that the CDR3 carries no conserved phenylalanine or tryptophan at its end. The chain combines TRBV19 with TRBJ1-2; D gene unclear. The CDR3 spans 11 residues. Trimming cost V 10 bases and J 2 bases, with 8 bases left between them. Germline CDR1 and CDR2: LNHDA and SQIVND (reference sequence). The CDR3: CATRENYGYTL. CDR3 nucleotides: TGTGCCACGAGGGAGAACTATGGCTACACCCTC.